Listed below are T cell receptor beta chains from one sample, sequenced in a study of T cell responses to AZD1222 COVID-19 vaccine. The assay was immunoSEQ multiplex PCR, and TCRdb's table has in-frame clones only and misses some. The profile shows some 60,000 clones, roughly 80% of them singletons. The sample in question was peripheral blood, obtained 28 days after the second AZD1222 dose. These receptors were obtained from an adult who received the AZD1222 COVID-19 vaccine. CDR3s include the opening cysteine and the closing phenylalanine or tryptophan. A D gene is named only where the DNA matches it firmly. Clone size, where shown, is once, few, many, or a class for clones that have expanded.

d_gene	v_gene	j_gene	abundance	CDR3aa	CDR3nt
NA	TRBV6-5	TRBJ2-7	NA	CASSLDGYEQYF	TGTGCCAGCAGTCTCGACGGCTACGAGCAGTACTTC
TRBD2	TRBV5-1	TRBJ2-5	NA	CASSPTSGDGETQYF	TGCGCCAGCAGCCCAACTAGCGGGGACGGAGAGACCCAGTACTTC
TRBD1	TRBV5-4	TRBJ1-2	once	CASSFQGGPGYTF	TGTGCCAGCAGTTTTCAGGGGGGGCCTGGCTACACCTTC
TRBD1	TRBV3-1/TRBV3-2	TRBJ2-7	NA	CASSQPGQGAEEQYF	TGTGCCAGCAGTCAACCGGGACAGGGGGCGGAAGAGCAGTACTTC
NA	TRBV5-4	TRBJ1-1	NA	CASSYLTGMNTEAFF	TGTGCCAGCAGCTATCTGACAGGCATGAACACTGAAGCTTTCTTT
NA	TRBV5-6	TRBJ2-5	NA	CASRVRRLETQYF	TGTGCCAGCAGAGTGCGTAGGTTAGAGACCCAGTACTTC
NA	TRBV5-5	TRBJ2-4	NA	CASTPGGADLAKNIQYF	TGTGCCAGCACCCCCGGTGGGGCGGACTTAGCCAAAAACATTCAGTACTTC
NA	TRBV6-5	TRBJ1-2	NA	CASTDIQPNYGYTF	TGTGCCAGCACCGACATCCAGCCTAACTATGGCTACACCTTC
NA	TRBV2	TRBJ1-4	NA	CASTLQEGTSEKLFF	TGTGCCAGCACCCTACAAGAGGGGACATCTGAAAAACTGTTTTTT
TRBD1	TRBV6-5	TRBJ1-1	NA	CASSRRQGNTEAFF	TGTGCCAGCAGTCGCAGACAGGGGAACACTGAAGCTTTCTTT
TRBD2	TRBV5-1	TRBJ2-3	NA	CASSSGTSADTQYF	TGCGCCAGCAGCTCCGGGACTAGCGCTGATACGCAGTATTTT
NA	TRBV5-6	TRBJ1-1	NA	CASSWTETGGTEAFF	TGTGCCAGCAGCTGGACTGAAACGGGGGGCACTGAAGCTTTCTTT
TRBD2	TRBV9	TRBJ2-7	NA	CASSVGDGGVAYEQYF	TGTGCCAGCAGCGTAGGTGACGGGGGGGTCGCCTACGAGCAGTACTTC
NA	TRBV2	TRBJ1-5	once	CASTDSWATQPQHF	TGTGCCAGCACGGACAGTTGGGCCACTCAGCCCCAGCATTTT
NA	TRBV14	TRBJ2-7	NA	CASSQVLADRDEQYF	TGTGCCAGCAGCCAAGTGTTAGCGGACCGCGACGAGCAGTACTTC
NA	TRBV11-3	TRBJ1-2	NA	CASSPVGGGDGYTF	TGTGCCAGCAGCCCGGTCGGGGGCGGGGACGGCTACACCTTC
NA	TRBV18	TRBJ1-1	NA	CASSPRGGKNTEAFF	TGTGCCAGCTCACCACGCGGGGGGAAGAACACTGAAGCTTTCTTT
NA	TRBV15	TRBJ1-5	NA	CATSRGSNQPQHF	TGTGCCACCAGCAGAGGATCTAATCAGCCCCAGCATTTT
NA	TRBV3-1/TRBV3-2	TRBJ2-3	NA	CASSKDPPQAGLVDTQYF	TGTGCCAGCAGCAAAGACCCCCCACAGGCCGGGTTGGTAGATACGCAGTATTTT
TRBD1	TRBV10-3	TRBJ2-2	NA	CAIRQGASSNTGELFF	TGTGCCATCAGACAGGGGGCTAGCTCGAACACCGGGGAGCTGTTTTTT
TRBD1	TRBV20-1	TRBJ2-7	NA	CSGGTGSEQYF	TGCAGTGGAGGGACAGGGAGCGAGCAGTACTTC
NA	TRBV7-9	TRBJ2-2	NA	CASSSRTNTGELFF	TGTGCCAGCAGCTCCCGGACGAACACCGGGGAGCTGTTTTTT
NA	TRBV18	TRBJ2-5	few	CASSPRGFQETQYF	TGTGCCAGCTCACCGAGGGGTTTTCAAGAGACCCAGTACTTC
NA	TRBV19	TRBJ1-3	NA	CASSSFGDISGNTIYF	TGTGCCAGTAGTTCCTTCGGGGATATCTCTGGAAACACCATATATTTT
NA	TRBV10-3	TRBJ1-1	NA	CAISERAVAEAFF	TGTGCCATCAGTGAAAGGGCCGTGGCTGAAGCTTTCTTT
NA	TRBV6-5	TRBJ1-1	NA	CASSSQGTAFF	TGTGCCAGCAGTTCCCAGGGGACAGCTTTCTTT
NA	TRBV6-1	TRBJ1-1	NA	CASSELLNTEAFF	TGTGCCAGCAGTGAATTATTGAACACTGAAGCTTTCTTT
NA	TRBV30	TRBJ1-5	NA	CAWSVHRDNQPQHF	TGTGCCTGGAGTGTCCACAGGGACAATCAGCCCCAGCATTTT
NA	TRBV14	TRBJ1-5	NA	CASSQVRAGNQPQHF	TGTGCCAGCAGCCAAGTTCGAGCAGGGAATCAGCCCCAGCATTTT
NA	TRBV5-1	TRBJ2-2	NA	CASSLDVLSAGELFF	TGCGCCAGCAGCTTGGACGTTTTGTCCGCCGGGGAGCTGTTTTTT
TRBD2	TRBV6-2/TRBV6-3	TRBJ2-1	NA	CASSYSIAGGAYNEQFF	TGTGCCAGCAGTTACTCCATAGCGGGGGGGGCCTACAATGAGCAGTTCTTC
NA	TRBV1	TRBJ1-4	NA	CTSSHPDREKLFF	TGCACCAGCAGCCACCCCGACAGGGAAAAACTGTTTTTT
TRBD1	TRBV6-2/TRBV6-3	TRBJ1-5	once	CASSSGQGMSNQPQHF	TGTGCCAGCAGTTCAGGACAGGGCATGTCCAATCAGCCCCAGCATTTT
NA	TRBV18	TRBJ2-7	NA	CASSKGFSYEQYF	TGTGCCAGCTCTAAAGGGTTCTCCTACGAGCAGTACTTC
NA	TRBV4-2	TRBJ1-1	NA	CASSQANRVPNTEAFF	TGTGCCAGCAGCCAAGCAAACAGGGTCCCGAACACTGAAGCTTTCTTT
NA	TRBV11-3	TRBJ1-1	NA	CASSQDGLRTEAFF	TGTGCCAGCAGCCAAGACGGACTGAGAACTGAAGCTTTCTTT
TRBD1	TRBV14	TRBJ2-1	NA	CASSPRGTGPNEQFF	TGTGCCAGCAGCCCGCGAGGGACAGGGCCCAATGAGCAGTTCTTC
NA	TRBV5-8	TRBJ2-3	NA	CASPAGATDTQYF	TGTGCCAGCCCCGCGGGGGCCACAGATACGCAGTATTTT
NA	TRBV5-6	TRBJ2-3	NA	CASRTRVRDTQYF	TGTGCCAGCAGAACCAGGGTCCGTGATACGCAGTATTTT
TRBD2	TRBV5-1	TRBJ2-7	NA	CASSEYSGGYEQYF	TGCGCCAGCAGTGAGTATAGCGGGGGGTACGAGCAGTACTTC
NA	TRBV2	TRBJ2-3	NA	CAQSGASTDTQYF	TGTGCCCAGTCAGGGGCAAGCACAGATACGCAGTATTTT
TRBD2	TRBV7-9	TRBJ2-3	few	CASSARLAGDQYF	TGTGCCAGCAGCGCCAGACTAGCGGGGGACCAGTATTTT
NA	TRBV3-1/TRBV3-2	TRBJ1-3	NA	CASSQDGSESGNTIYF	TGTGCCAGCAGCCAAGATGGATCGGAGTCTGGAAACACCATATATTTT
TRBD1	TRBV7-2	TRBJ2-7	NA	CASSLESGQGAHEQYF	TGTGCCAGCAGCTTAGAATCGGGACAGGGCGCCCACGAGCAGTACTTC